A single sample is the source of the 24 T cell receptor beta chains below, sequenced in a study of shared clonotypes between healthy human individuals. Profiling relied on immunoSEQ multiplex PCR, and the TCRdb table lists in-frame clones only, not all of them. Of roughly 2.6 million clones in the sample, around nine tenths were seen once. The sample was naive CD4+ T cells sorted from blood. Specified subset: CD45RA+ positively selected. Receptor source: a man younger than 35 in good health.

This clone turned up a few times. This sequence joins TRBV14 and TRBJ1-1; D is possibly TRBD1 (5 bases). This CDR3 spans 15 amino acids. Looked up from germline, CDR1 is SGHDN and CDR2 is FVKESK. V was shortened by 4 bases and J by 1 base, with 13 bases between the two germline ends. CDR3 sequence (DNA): TGTGCCAGCAGCCCCCCCGGGACGAGGAACACTGAAGCTTTCTTT. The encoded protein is CASSPPGTRNTEAFF.

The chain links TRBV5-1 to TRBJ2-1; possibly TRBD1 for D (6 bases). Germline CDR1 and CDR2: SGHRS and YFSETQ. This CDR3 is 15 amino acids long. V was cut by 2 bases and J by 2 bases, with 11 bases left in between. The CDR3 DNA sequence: TGCGCCAGCAGCTTAGGTGGACAGCCCTACAATGAGCAGTTCTTC. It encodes CASSLGGQPYNEQFF.

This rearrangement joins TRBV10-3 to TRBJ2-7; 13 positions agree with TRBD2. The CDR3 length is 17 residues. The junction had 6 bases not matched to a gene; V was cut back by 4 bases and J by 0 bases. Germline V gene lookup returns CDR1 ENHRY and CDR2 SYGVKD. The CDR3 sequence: CAISARLAGGTSYEQYF. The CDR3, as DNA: TGTGCCATCAGTGCGAGACTAGCGGGAGGAACCTCCTACGAGCAGTACTTC.

The DNA for the CDR3 is TGTGCCAGCCAAGGATCCTACGAGCAGTACTTC. Its protein product is CASQGSYEQYF. The rearrangement uses TRBV6-1 and TRBJ2-7; D is unclear. Germline V gene lookup returns CDR1 MNHNS and CDR2 SASEGT. Trimming took off 8 bases at V and 1 base at J, with 6 bases between the two ends. The CDR3 is 11 residues long.

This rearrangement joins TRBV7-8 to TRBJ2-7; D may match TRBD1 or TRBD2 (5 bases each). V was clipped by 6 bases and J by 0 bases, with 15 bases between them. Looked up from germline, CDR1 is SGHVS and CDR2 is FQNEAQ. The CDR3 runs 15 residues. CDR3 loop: CASSSLPGTSYEQYF. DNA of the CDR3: TGTGCCAGCAGTTCCCTACCGGGGACCTCCTACGAGCAGTACTTC.

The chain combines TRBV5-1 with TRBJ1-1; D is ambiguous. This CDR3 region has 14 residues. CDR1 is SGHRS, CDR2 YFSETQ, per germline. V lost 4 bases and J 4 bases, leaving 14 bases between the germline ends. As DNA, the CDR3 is TGCGCCAGCAGCGGCACAAGCGCGGGCACTGAAGCTTTCTTT. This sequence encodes CASSGTSAGTEAFF.

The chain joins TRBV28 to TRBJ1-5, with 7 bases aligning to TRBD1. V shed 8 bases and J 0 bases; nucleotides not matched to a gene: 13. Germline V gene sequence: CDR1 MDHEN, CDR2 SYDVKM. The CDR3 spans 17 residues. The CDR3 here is CASSRQGLKSSNQPQHF. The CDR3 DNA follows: TGTGCCAGCTCCCGACAGGGACTAAAGAGTAGCAATCAGCCCCAGCATTTT.

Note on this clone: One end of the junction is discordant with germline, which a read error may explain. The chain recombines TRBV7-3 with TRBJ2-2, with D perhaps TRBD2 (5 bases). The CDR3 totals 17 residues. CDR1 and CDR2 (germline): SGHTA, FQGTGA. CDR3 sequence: CTSSPRAGLLKTGELFF. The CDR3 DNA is TGTACCAGCAGCCCCCGGGCGGGCCTACTAAAAACCGGGGAGCTGTTTTTT.

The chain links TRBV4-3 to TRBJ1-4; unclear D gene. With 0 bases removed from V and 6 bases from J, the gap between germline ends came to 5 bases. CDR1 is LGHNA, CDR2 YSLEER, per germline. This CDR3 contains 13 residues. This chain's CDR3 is CASSQEQDEKLFF. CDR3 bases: TGCGCCAGCAGCCAAGAGCAAGATGAAAAACTGTTTTTT.

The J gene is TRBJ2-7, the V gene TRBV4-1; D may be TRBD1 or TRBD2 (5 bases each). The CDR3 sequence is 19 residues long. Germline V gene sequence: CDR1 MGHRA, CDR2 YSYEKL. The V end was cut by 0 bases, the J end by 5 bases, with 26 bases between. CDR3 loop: CASSQDYGAGTLGRDEQYF. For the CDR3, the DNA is TGCGCCAGCAGCCAAGATTACGGCGCCGGGACCCTGGGGCGCGACGAGCAGTACTTC.

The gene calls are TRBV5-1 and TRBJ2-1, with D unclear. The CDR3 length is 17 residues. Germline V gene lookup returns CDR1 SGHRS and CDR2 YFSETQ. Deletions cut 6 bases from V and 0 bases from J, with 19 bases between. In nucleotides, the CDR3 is TGCGCCAGCACGCCGAATGTTATGGGCGGCTCCTACAATGAGCAGTTCTTC. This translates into CASTPNVMGGSYNEQFF. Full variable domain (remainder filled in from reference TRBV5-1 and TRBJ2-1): KAGVTQTPRYLIKTRGQQVTLSCSPISGHRSVSWYQQTPGQGLQFLFEYFSETQRNKGNFPGRFSGRQFSNSRSEMNVSTLELGDSALYLCASTPNVMGGSYNEQFFGPGTRLTVL.

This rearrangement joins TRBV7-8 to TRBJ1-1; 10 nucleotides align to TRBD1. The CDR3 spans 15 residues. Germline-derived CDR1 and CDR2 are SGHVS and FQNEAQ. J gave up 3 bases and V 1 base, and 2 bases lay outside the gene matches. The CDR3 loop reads CASSLEGTGDTEAFF. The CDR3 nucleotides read TGTGCCAGCAGCTTAGAAGGGACAGGGGACACTGAAGCTTTCTTT. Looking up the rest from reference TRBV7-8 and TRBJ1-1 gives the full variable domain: GAGVSQSPRYKVAKRGQDVALRCDPISGHVSLFWYQQALGQGPEFLTYFQNEAQLDKSGLPSDRFFAERPEGSVSTLKIQRTQQEDSAVYLCASSLEGTGDTEAFFGQGTRLTVV.

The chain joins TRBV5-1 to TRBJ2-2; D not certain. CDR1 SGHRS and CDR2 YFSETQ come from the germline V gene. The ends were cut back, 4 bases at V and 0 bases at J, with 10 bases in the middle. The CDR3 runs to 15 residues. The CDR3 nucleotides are TGCGCCAGCAGCGGGTCTGCAACGAACACCGGGGAGCTGTTTTTT. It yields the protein CASSGSATNTGELFF. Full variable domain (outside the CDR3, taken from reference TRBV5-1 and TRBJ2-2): KAGVTQTPRYLIKTRGQQVTLSCSPISGHRSVSWYQQTPGQGLQFLFEYFSETQRNKGNFPGRFSGRQFSNSRSEMNVSTLELGDSALYLCASSGSATNTGELFFGEGSRLTVL.

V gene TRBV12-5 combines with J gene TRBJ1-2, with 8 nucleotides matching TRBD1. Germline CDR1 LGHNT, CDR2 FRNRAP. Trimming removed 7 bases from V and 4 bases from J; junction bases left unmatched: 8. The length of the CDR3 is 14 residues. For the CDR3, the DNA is TGTGCTAGTGCCGGGACAGGAACCCTCTATGGCTACACCTTC. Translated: CASAGTGTLYGYTF.

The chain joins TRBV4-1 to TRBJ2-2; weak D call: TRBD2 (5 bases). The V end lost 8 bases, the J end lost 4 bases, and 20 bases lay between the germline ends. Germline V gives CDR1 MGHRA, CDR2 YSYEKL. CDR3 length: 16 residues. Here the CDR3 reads CASRPAVIGVTGELFF. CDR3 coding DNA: TGCGCCAGCCGCCCTGCCGTCATCGGGGTCACCGGGGAGCTGTTTTTT.

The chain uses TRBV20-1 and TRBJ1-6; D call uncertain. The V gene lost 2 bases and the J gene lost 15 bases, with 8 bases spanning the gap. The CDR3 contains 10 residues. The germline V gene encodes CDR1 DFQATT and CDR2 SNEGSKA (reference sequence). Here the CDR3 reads CSARSQLLHF. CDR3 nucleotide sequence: TGCAGTGCTAGAAGCCAACTCCTCCACTTT.

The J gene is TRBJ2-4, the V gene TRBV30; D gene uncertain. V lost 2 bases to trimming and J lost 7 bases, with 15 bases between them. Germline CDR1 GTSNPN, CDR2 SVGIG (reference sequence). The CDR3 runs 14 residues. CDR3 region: CAWSPDSSQNIQYF. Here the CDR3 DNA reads TGTGCCTGGAGTCCCGACTCTTCCCAGAACATTCAGTACTTC.

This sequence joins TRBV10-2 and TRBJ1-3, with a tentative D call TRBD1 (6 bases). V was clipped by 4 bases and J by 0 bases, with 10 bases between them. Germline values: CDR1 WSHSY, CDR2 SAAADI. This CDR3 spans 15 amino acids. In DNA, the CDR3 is TGCGCCAGCAGTGGGGCAGGGGCCTCTGGAAACACCATATATTTT. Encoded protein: CASSGAGASGNTIYF.

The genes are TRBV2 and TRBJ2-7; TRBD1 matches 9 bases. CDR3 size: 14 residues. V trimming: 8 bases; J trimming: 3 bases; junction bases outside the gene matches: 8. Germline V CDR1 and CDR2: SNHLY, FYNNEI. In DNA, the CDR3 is TGTGCCAGCTGCATTGGACAGGGGATCTACGAGCAGTACTTC. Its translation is CASCIGQGIYEQYF.

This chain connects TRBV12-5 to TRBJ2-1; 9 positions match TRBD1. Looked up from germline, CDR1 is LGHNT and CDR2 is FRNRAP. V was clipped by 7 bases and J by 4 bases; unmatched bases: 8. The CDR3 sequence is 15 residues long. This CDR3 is CASVEDRGDYNEQFF. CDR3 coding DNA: TGTGCTAGTGTCGAGGACAGGGGTGATTACAATGAGCAGTTCTTC.

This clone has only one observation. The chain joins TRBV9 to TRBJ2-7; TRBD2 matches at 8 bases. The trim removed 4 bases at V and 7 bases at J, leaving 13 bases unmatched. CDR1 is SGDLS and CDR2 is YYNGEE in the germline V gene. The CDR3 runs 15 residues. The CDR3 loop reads CASSISGASPGEQYF. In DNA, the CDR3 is TGTGCCAGCAGCATTAGCGGGGCGTCTCCTGGGGAGCAGTACTTC.

As DNA, the CDR3 is TGTGCCAGCAGCGTAGAACCGGGACAGGGGGTCTACGAGCAGTACTTC. It specifies CASSVEPGQGVYEQYF. The J gene is TRBJ2-7, the V gene TRBV9, with 11 bases aligning to TRBD1. This CDR3 region has 16 residues. Germline trimming cut 0 bases from V and 3 bases from J; bases unmatched to any gene: 5. Germline V gene sequence: CDR1 SGDLS, CDR2 YYNGEE.

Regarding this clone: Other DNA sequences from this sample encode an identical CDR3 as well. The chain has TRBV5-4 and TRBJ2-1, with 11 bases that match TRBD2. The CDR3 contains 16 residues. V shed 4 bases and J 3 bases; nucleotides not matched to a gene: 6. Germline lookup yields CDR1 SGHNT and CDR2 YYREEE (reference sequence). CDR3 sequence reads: CASSTPGLADYNEQFF. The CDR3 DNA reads TGTGCCAGCAGCACCCCGGGACTAGCGGACTACAATGAGCAGTTCTTC.

CDR3 coding DNA: TGTGCCAGCAGTGGGAAGGGCCTAGCCTCAGGCACTGAAGCTTTCTTT. The encoded protein is CASSGKGLASGTEAFF. The chain couples TRBV2 to TRBJ1-1, with D unresolved. Trimming removed 4 bases from V and 4 bases from J, with 19 bases in between. CDR1 SNHLY and CDR2 FYNNEI come from the germline V gene. The CDR3 totals 16 residues.